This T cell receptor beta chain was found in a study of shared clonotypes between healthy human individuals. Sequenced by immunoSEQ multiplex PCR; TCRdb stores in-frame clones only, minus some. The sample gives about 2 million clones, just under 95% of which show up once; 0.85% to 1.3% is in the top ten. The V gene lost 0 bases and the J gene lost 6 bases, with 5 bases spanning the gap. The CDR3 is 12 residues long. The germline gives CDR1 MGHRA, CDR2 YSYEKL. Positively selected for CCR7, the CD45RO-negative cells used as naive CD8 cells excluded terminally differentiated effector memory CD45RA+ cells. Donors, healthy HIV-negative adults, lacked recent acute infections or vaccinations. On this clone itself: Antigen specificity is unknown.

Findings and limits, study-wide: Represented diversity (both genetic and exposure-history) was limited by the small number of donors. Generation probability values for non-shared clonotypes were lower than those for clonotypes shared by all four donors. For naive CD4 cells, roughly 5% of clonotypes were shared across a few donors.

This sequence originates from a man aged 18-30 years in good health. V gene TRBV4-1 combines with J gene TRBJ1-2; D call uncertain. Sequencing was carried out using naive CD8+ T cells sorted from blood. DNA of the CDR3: TGCGCCAGCAGCCAAGATTATAATGGCTACACCTTC. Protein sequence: CASSQDYNGYTF.